These 25 T cell receptor beta chains were all obtained from the same sample, sequenced in a study of blood T cell repertoires in COVID-19. TCRdb's copy holds only in-frame clones and misses some; the assay was immunoSEQ multiplex PCR. This sample has 100,000 to 150,000 clones; 80% to 90% occur once, and the top ten carry about an eighth. The sequencing sample was made of peripheral blood. These receptor sequences come from a human donor in a cohort sampled during active COVID-19.

The chain combines TRBV7-2 with TRBJ2-7, with D possibly matching TRBD2 (6 bases). Germline assignment: CDR1 SGHTA and CDR2 FQGNSA. Trimming took 3 bases from V and 1 from J, leaving 13 bases between them. There are 15 residues in the CDR3. The CDR3: CASSFRDSPSYEQYF. Here the CDR3 DNA reads TGTGCCAGCAGCTTCCGGGACTCCCCTTCCTACGAGCAGTACTTC.

The chain employs TRBV12-5 and TRBJ1-1; D is possibly TRBD1 (6 bases). Germline CDR1 is LGHNT and CDR2 is FRNRAP. V lost 3 bases and J 0 bases, leaving 8 bases between the germline ends. CDR3 length: 14 amino acids. This CDR3 reads CASGLGQLNTEAFF. The CDR3 DNA reads as TGTGCTAGTGGTTTAGGACAGTTGAACACTGAAGCTTTCTTT.

Only one count was recorded for this clone. The V call is TRBV4-3, the J call TRBJ2-3; 11 nucleotides match TRBD2. CDR1 and CDR2 from the germline V gene are LGHNA and YSLEER. The CDR3 covers 17 residues. The V and J ends lost 0 bases and 3 bases, in that order; junction bases with no gene match: 5. Here the CDR3 DNA reads TGCGCCAGCAGCCAAGATAGGAGACTAGCGGGAACAGATACGCAGTATTTT. This translates into CASSQDRRLAGTDTQYF.

V is TRBV11-2 and J is TRBJ2-3; 9 bases fit TRBD1. The CDR3 extends over 16 amino acids. CDR1 and CDR2 (germline): SGHAT, FQNNGV. J was trimmed by 5 bases and V by 4 bases; bases with no gene match: 10. Here the CDR3 DNA reads TGTGCCAGCAGCTACCCGGCAACAGGGGGCAAAGATACGCAGTATTTT. It yields the protein CASSYPATGGKDTQYF.

As for this clone: This CDR3 is also generated by other DNA sequences in the sample. The CDR3, as DNA: TGCGCCAGCAGCTTGGATGGACAGGGTTATAATTCACCCCTCCACTTT. Encoded protein: CASSLDGQGYNSPLHF. The V gene is TRBV5-1, the J gene TRBJ1-6, with TRBD1 matching 8 bases. The length of the CDR3 is 16 residues. Losses at the gene ends were 0 bases for V and 4 bases for J; bases not matched to a gene: 3. Germline CDR1 reads SGHRS; CDR2 reads YFSETQ.

Many counts were recorded for this clone. This CDR3 is CATTPGRDHTDTQYF. The CDR3 region has the DNA TGTGCCACCACCCCAGGGCGGGACCACACAGATACGCAGTATTTT. The chain employs TRBV24-1 and TRBJ2-3, with D maybe TRBD2 (6 bases). From germline, CDR1 is KGHDR and CDR2 SFDVKD. CDR3 length equals 15 residues. Trimming cost V 8 bases and J 2 bases, with 16 bases left between them.

This clone has a single count. This sequence joins TRBV6-5 and TRBJ2-7; unclear D gene. Germline CDR1 reads MNHEY; CDR2 reads SVGAGI. V was pared by 0 bases and J by 3 bases, with 9 bases between. The CDR3 length is 14 residues. This CDR3 is CASSYSLSSYEQYF. In nucleotides, the CDR3 is TGTGCCAGCAGTTACTCGTTATCGAGCTACGAGCAGTACTTC.

The sample holds a few counts of this clone. The chain joins TRBV3-1 (or the pseudogene TRBV3-2) to TRBJ1-6; 7 nucleotides align to TRBD1. V lost 4 bases to trimming and J lost 6 bases; unmatched junction nucleotides: 6. This CDR3 has 15 amino acids. Germline lookup yields CDR1 LGHDT and CDR2 YNNKEL (reference sequence). The CDR3 nucleotides are TGTGCCAGCAGCCCGACAGGGTTTTTTAATTCACCCCTCCACTTT. Translated: CASSPTGFFNSPLHF.

V is TRBV29-1 and J is TRBJ2-2; TRBD2 agrees at 9 bases. CDR1 and CDR2 from the germline V gene are SQVTM and ANQGSEA. The CDR3 has 16 residues. The junction had 8 bases not matched to a gene; V was cut back by 5 bases and J by 1 base. The CDR3 loop reads CSVFWRGGLNTGELFF. In nucleotides, the CDR3 is TGCAGCGTTTTTTGGCGGGGGGGCCTGAACACCGGGGAGCTGTTTTTT.

The gene calls are TRBV27 and TRBJ1-5; D is ambiguous. The V gene lost 5 bases and the J gene lost 9 bases, with 14 bases spanning the gap. The CDR3 spans 13 residues. CDR1 is MNHEY, CDR2 SMNVEV, per germline (reference sequence). CDR3: CASSDGNRVPQHF. The CDR3 DNA sequence: TGTGCCAGCAGTGACGGGAACCGGGTGCCCCAGCATTTT.

The V call is TRBV6-6, the J call TRBJ1-1, with 9 bases aligning to TRBD1. The trim removed 2 bases at V and 10 bases at J, leaving 2 bases unmatched. CDR1 MNHNY and CDR2 SVGAGI come from the germline V gene (reference sequence). The CDR3 sequence is 12 residues long. Here the CDR3 DNA reads TGTGCCAGCAGTTACGCGGGACAGGGAGCTTTCTTT. It specifies CASSYAGQGAFF.

This chain joins TRBV6-6 and TRBJ1-4, with a possible D match to TRBD1 (5 bases). Germline CDR1 is MNHNY and CDR2 is SVGAGI (reference sequence). The V end lost 5 bases, the J end lost 1 base, and 8 bases lay between the germline ends. The CDR3 totals 14 residues. The CDR3 DNA sequence: TGTGCCAGCAGTGACAGATTAACTAATGAAAAACTGTTTTTT. Translating it yields CASSDRLTNEKLFF.

The V gene is TRBV5-6, the J gene TRBJ2-3; D remains ambiguous. Trimming shortened V by 2 bases and J by 3 bases, and 13 bases separated the two germline ends. CDR3 length: 15 amino acids. Germline CDR1 is SGHDT and CDR2 is YYEEEE. The CDR3 region is CASSFRLRETDTQYF. As DNA, the CDR3 is TGTGCCAGCAGCTTCAGGTTACGAGAGACAGATACGCAGTATTTT.

The V call is TRBV5-8, the J call TRBJ1-2; possible D gene TRBD1, 5 bases. V was shortened by 1 base and J by 8 bases, with 12 bases between the two germline ends. Germline assignment: CDR1 SGHTS and CDR2 YDEGEE. The CDR3 length is 13 residues. DNA for the CDR3: TGTGCCAGCAGCTTGACTCAGGGAAGGGGCTACACCTTC. Protein sequence: CASSLTQGRGYTF.

V is TRBV12-3 or TRBV12-4 and J is TRBJ2-7; no definite D call. V was shortened by 7 bases and J by 4 bases, with 11 bases between the two germline ends. The CDR3 spans 12 residues. The CDR3 sequence is CASTSQHYEQYF. CDR3 bases: TGTGCCAGCACCTCCCAACATTACGAGCAGTACTTC.

The chain recombines TRBV6-5 with TRBJ1-1; D is possibly TRBD1 (6 bases). Trimming removed 7 bases at V and 3 bases at J, with 15 bases between. Germline CDR1 MNHEY, CDR2 SVGAGI. There are 14 residues in the CDR3. Here the CDR3 reads CASTYREGDTEAFF. CDR3 in DNA: TGTGCCAGCACCTACAGGGAGGGAGACACTGAAGCTTTCTTT.

The rearrangement uses TRBV10-1 and TRBJ2-5; D may be TRBD1 (6 bases). CDR3 length: 15 residues. Trimming took off 2 bases at V and 9 bases at J, with 19 bases between the two ends. Per germline, CDR1 WNHNN and CDR2 SYGVQD (reference sequence). CDR3 protein: CASSEPGVGREAQYF. CDR3 nucleotide sequence: TGCGCCAGCAGTGAGCCAGGGGTTGGGAGAGAAGCCCAGTACTTC.

The J gene is TRBJ2-3, the V gene TRBV2; 12 nucleotides line up with TRBD1. This CDR3 has 15 amino acids. Germline V gene lookup returns CDR1 SNHLY and CDR2 FYNNEI. Trimming took 6 bases from V and 4 from J; bases not matched to a gene: 5. CDR3 DNA sequence: TGTGCCAGCAGGCGGGACAGGGGGCAGGCAGATACGCAGTATTTT. It yields the protein CASRRDRGQADTQYF.

The rearrangement uses TRBV4-1 and TRBJ1-3; TRBD1 aligns across 10 bases. The CDR3 has 15 residues. Per germline, CDR1 MGHRA and CDR2 YSYEKL. Losses at the gene ends were 3 bases for V and 3 bases for J; bases not matched to a gene: 2. The CDR3 DNA follows: TGCGCCAGCAGCCAGACAGGGGGCTTTGGAAACACCATATATTTT. It encodes CASSQTGGFGNTIYF.

This chain links TRBV4-2 with TRBJ2-5; 10 positions match TRBD1. CDR1 and CDR2 from the germline V gene are LGHNA and YNFKEQ. V lost 1 base to trimming and J lost 3 bases; unmatched junction nucleotides: 2. This CDR3 has 15 residues. CDR3: CASSQAGTGEETQYF. For the CDR3, the DNA is TGTGCCAGCAGCCAAGCCGGGACAGGGGAAGAGACCCAGTACTTC.

The chain combines TRBV7-8 with TRBJ1-4, with D tentatively TRBD1 (5 bases). The CDR3 loop spans 13 amino acids. The V gene lost 0 bases and the J gene lost 7 bases, with 6 bases spanning the gap. CDR1 and CDR2 from the germline V gene are SGHVS and FQNEAQ. Here the CDR3 reads CASSLARVEKLFF. The CDR3 nucleotides are TGTGCCAGCAGCTTAGCCAGGGTTGAAAAACTGTTTTTT.

This clone has just one count. The V and J genes are TRBV7-6 and TRBJ2-5; 7 nucleotides line up with TRBD1. This CDR3 contains 13 residues. CDR1 is SGHVS, CDR2 FNYEAQ, per germline. Losses at the gene ends were 3 bases for V and 7 bases for J; bases not matched to a gene: 5. CDR3 coding DNA: TGTGCCAGCAGCTTGGGGACAGAAGGGACCCAGTACTTC. The encoded protein is CASSLGTEGTQYF.

DNA for the CDR3: TGTGCCAGCAGCCCCCAAGCGGGGCTGCCACAGTTCGGGAACACCGGGGAGCTGTTTTTT. It specifies CASSPQAGLPQFGNTGELFF. The chain links TRBV6-2 or TRBV6-3 to TRBJ2-2, with 7 bases identical to TRBD2. CDR1 MNHEY and CDR2 SVGEGT come from the germline V gene. V trimming: 6 bases; J trimming: 1 base; junction bases outside the gene matches: 20. The CDR3 length is 20 residues.

The chain couples TRBV5-1 to TRBJ2-3; 11 bases are a match to TRBD2. Germline assignment: CDR1 SGHRS and CDR2 YFSETQ. This CDR3 is 16 amino acids long. V gave up 4 bases and J gave up 2 bases; unmatched junction bases: 6. The CDR3 nucleotides read TGCGCCAGCAGCCAGACTAGCGGGGCCTACACAGATACGCAGTATTTT. Its translation is CASSQTSGAYTDTQYF.

V gene TRBV9 combines with J gene TRBJ2-6, with 7 bases matching TRBD2. Per the germline V gene, CDR1 is SGDLS and CDR2 is YYNGEE. This CDR3 contains 18 residues. The trim removed 4 bases at V and 0 bases at J, leaving 10 bases unmatched. The CDR3 loop is CASSPLGGGPSGANVLTF. CDR3 sequence (DNA): TGTGCCAGCAGCCCCTTGGGGGGGGGACCCTCTGGGGCCAACGTCCTGACTTTC. The variable domain in full, with the rest retrieved from reference TRBV9 and TRBJ2-6, is DSGVTQTPKHLITATGQRVTLRCSPRSGDLSVYWYQQSLDQGLQFLIQYYNGEERAKGNILERFSAQQFPDLHSELNLSSLELGDSALYFCASSPLGGGPSGANVLTFGAGSRLTVL.